The next 20 T cell receptor beta chains were all read from a single sample in a study of cytomegalovirus exposure and HLA in healthy donors. PCR involved 60 Vbeta and 13 Jbeta primers. Here immunoSEQ multiplex PCR was the method, and the copy in TCRdb shows in-frame clones only, minus some. The sample consists of about 240,000 clones, roughly four fifths of them appearing once. Sequencing was performed on PBMCs. These receptors were collected from a woman aged 55 to 70 in good health and CMV-seropositive.

V usage is TRBV27 and J usage is TRBJ1-1; D gene unclear. The CDR3 loop spans 14 amino acids. CDR1 MNHEY and CDR2 SMNVEV come from the germline V gene (reference sequence). V was clipped by 5 bases and J by 5 bases, with 15 bases between them. The CDR3 DNA sequence: TGTGCCAGCAGTCACGGAGGGCAAACTACTGAAGCTTTCTTT. Translated, it gives CASSHGGQTTEAFF.

Remarks on this clone: Within the sample, other DNA sequences also encode this same CDR3. The chain recombines TRBV6-5 with TRBJ2-1; tentatively, D is TRBD2 (5 bases). V was trimmed by 7 bases and J by 6 bases, leaving 13 bases between them. Germline V gene data show CDR1 as MNHEY and CDR2 as SVGAGI. This CDR3 spans 13 amino acids. CDR3 residues: CASNTPGINEQFF. CDR3 coding DNA: TGTGCCAGCAACACCCCCGGGATCAATGAGCAGTTCTTC.

The chain combines TRBV6-1 with TRBJ1-5, with D tentatively TRBD1 (6 bases). The CDR3 extends over 15 amino acids. Looked up from germline, CDR1 is MNHNS and CDR2 is SASEGT. Deletions cut 7 bases from V and 1 base from J, with 14 bases between. CDR3 amino acids: CASMTGFSSNQPQHF. The DNA of the CDR3 is TGTGCCAGCATGACAGGATTTTCGAGCAATCAGCCCCAGCATTTT.

This clone appeared a few times. The chain has TRBV18 and TRBJ2-2, with 9 bases aligning to TRBD1. The V gene's germline CDR1 is KGHSH and CDR2 LQKENI. Trimming removed 5 bases from V and 5 bases from J; junction bases left unmatched: 6. The CDR3 is 15 residues long. The CDR3 nucleotides are TGTGCCAGCTCAGCCGGGACAGGGAGAACCGGGGAGCTGTTTTTT. Translating gives CASSAGTGRTGELFF.

The chain links TRBV29-1 to TRBJ1-1; 7 bases match TRBD1. CDR1 is SQVTM and CDR2 is ANQGSEA in the germline V gene. V shed 4 bases and J 0 bases; nucleotides not matched to a gene: 8. CDR3 length: 15 residues. Here the CDR3 DNA reads TGCAGCGTTGTTTGGGGACAGTCCGTGAACACTGAAGCTTTCTTT. It translates to CSVVWGQSVNTEAFF. The full variable domain, its missing parts supplied by reference TRBV29-1 and TRBJ1-1, is SAVISQKPSRDICQRGTSLTIQCQVDSQVTMMFWYRQQPGQSLTLIATANQGSEATYESGFVIDKFPISRPNLTFSTLTVSNMSPEDSSIYLCSVVWGQSVNTEAFFGQGTRLTVV.

The V call is TRBV2, the J call TRBJ1-2; a possible D gene is TRBD1 (5 bases). Trimming took 3 bases from V and 7 from J, leaving 12 bases between them. CDR1 SNHLY and CDR2 FYNNEI come from the germline V gene. CDR3 length: 13 amino acids. The DNA of the CDR3 is TGTGCCAGCAGTGAGGGGGGGGTGAGTGGCTACACCTTC. Translation gives CASSEGGVSGYTF.

The chain joins TRBV10-3 to TRBJ1-4; D is unresolved. The CDR3 sequence is 13 residues long. The V and J ends lost 10 bases and 9 bases respectively, with 18 bases between them. Germline CDR1 ENHRY, CDR2 SYGVKD. In nucleotides, the CDR3 is TGTGCCACCATGGCCCCAGGTCCCCAAAAACTGTTTTTT. The encoded protein is CATMAPGPQKLFF.

This sequence joins TRBV6-4 and TRBJ2-6, with D uncertain. V was trimmed by 4 bases and J by 0 bases, leaving 10 bases between them. The germline gives CDR1 MRHNA, CDR2 SNTAGT. This CDR3 has 16 amino acids. CDR3 DNA: TGTGCCAGCAGTGCCGAGTTCGACTCTGGGGCCAACGTCCTGACTTTC. Protein sequence: CASSAEFDSGANVLTF.

This clone occurred once. CDR3 in DNA: TGTGCCAGCAGCGTAACTCCACGGGATGAAGAGACCCAGTACTTC. It translates to CASSVTPRDEETQYF. The chain combines TRBV9 with TRBJ2-5, with D possibly matching TRBD2 (5 bases). V gave up 1 base and J gave up 3 bases, with 13 bases separating them. There are 15 residues in the CDR3. Germline V CDR1 and CDR2: SGDLS, YYNGEE. Full variable domain (remainder filled in from reference TRBV9 and TRBJ2-5): DSGVTQTPKHLITATGQRVTLRCSPRSGDLSVYWYQQSLDQGLQFLIQYYNGEERAKGNILERFSAQQFPDLHSELNLSSLELGDSALYFCASSVTPRDEETQYFGPGTRLLVL.

This chain joins TRBV9 and TRBJ2-7; 15 positions agree with TRBD2. Germline V gene data show CDR1 as SGDLS and CDR2 as YYNGEE. There are 19 residues in the CDR3. Trimming cost V 2 bases and J 2 bases; bases outside gene matches: 11. CDR3 sequence reads: CASSVPLKGLAGGPYEQYF. For the CDR3, the DNA is TGTGCCAGCAGCGTGCCCCTCAAGGGACTAGCGGGAGGCCCCTACGAGCAGTACTTC.

The chain is built from TRBV7-3 and TRBJ2-7; D might be TRBD1 (5 bases). This CDR3 contains 15 residues. The germline V gene encodes CDR1 SGHTA and CDR2 FQGTGA. Between the trimmed V and J ends, which lost 1 base and 3 bases, there was a span of 13 bases. The CDR3 is CASSLSAGNHYEQYF. In DNA, the CDR3 is TGTGCCAGCAGCTTAAGCGCAGGGAATCACTACGAGCAGTACTTC.

This rearrangement joins TRBV5-1 to TRBJ2-3; 7 bases map to TRBD2. The length of the CDR3 is 15 residues. The trim removed 5 bases at V and 4 bases at J, leaving 10 bases unmatched. Germline V gene lookup returns CDR1 SGHRS and CDR2 YFSETQ. The CDR3 region has the DNA TGCGCCAGCAGTTCTAGCGGCCTGGTGGCAGATACGCAGTATTTT. This codes for CASSSSGLVADTQYF.

The chain carries TRBV5-1 and TRBJ2-1; 12 nucleotides align to TRBD1. The CDR3 length is 18 residues. V shed 5 bases, J shed 9 bases, and the junction held 18 bases outside the gene matches. Germline V CDR1 and CDR2: SGHRS, YFSETQ. The CDR3 DNA follows: TGCGCCAGCAGTTCCGGGACAGGGGGCGTCGCGTCCGGGGCTGAGCAGTTCTTC. It translates to CASSSGTGGVASGAEQFF.

On this clone itself: The junction departs from the called germline gene at one end, perhaps through a read error. The chain recombines TRBV7-9 with TRBJ2-4; D may be TRBD1 (5 bases). The length of the CDR3 is 16 residues. Germline V gene lookup returns CDR1 SEHNR and CDR2 FQNEAQ (reference sequence). CDR3 sequence reads: CSSSKGVTETKNIQYF. DNA of the CDR3: TGTTCCAGCAGCAAAGGGGTCACGGAAACCAAAAACATTCAGTACTTC. Full variable domain (remainder filled in from reference TRBV7-9 and TRBJ2-4): DTGVSQNPRHKITKRGQNVTFRCDPISEHNRLYWYRQTLGQGPEFLTYFQNEAQLEKSRLLSDRFSAERPKGSFSTLEIQRTEQGDSAMYLCSSSKGVTETKNIQYFGAGTRLSVL.

The chain carries TRBV6-1 and TRBJ1-3; D is ambiguous. The CDR3 totals 17 residues. Germline values: CDR1 MNHNS, CDR2 SASEGT. Trimming removed 3 bases from V and 0 bases from J, with 15 bases in between. The CDR3 DNA is TGTGCCAGCAGTGACTTATTAAGACAAGCCTCTGGAAACACCATATATTTT. Residues: CASSDLLRQASGNTIYF.

The genes are TRBV18 and TRBJ1-5; no clear D. The CDR3 spans 15 residues. Trimming pared 4 bases from V and 0 bases from J, leaving 10 bases between. Germline V CDR1 and CDR2: KGHSH, LQKENI. The CDR3, as DNA: TGTGCCAGCTCACAAAACAGAATTAGCAATCAGCCCCAGCATTTT. It yields the protein CASSQNRISNQPQHF. Using reference TRBV18 and TRBJ1-5 for the parts outside the CDR3, the full variable domain is NAGVMQNPRHLVRRRGQEARLRCSPMKGHSHVYWYRQLPEEGLKFMVYLQKENIIDESGMPKERFSAEFPKEGPSILRIQQVVRGDSAAYFCASSQNRISNQPQHFGDGTRLSIL.

Of note for this clone: The same CDR3 arises from other DNA sequences in this sample as well. This chain connects TRBV29-1 to TRBJ2-5, with D possibly TRBD1 on 6 matching bases. From germline, CDR1 is SQVTM and CDR2 ANQGSEA. Trimming removed 6 bases at V and 0 bases at J, with 11 bases between. The CDR3 is 13 amino acids. This chain's CDR3 is CSVEDSYQETQYF. CDR3 sequence (DNA): TGCAGCGTCGAGGACAGTTACCAAGAGACCCAGTACTTC.

This clone was seen only once. V gene TRBV5-6 combines with J gene TRBJ1-2, with D tentatively TRBD1 (6 bases). Germline CDR1 and CDR2: SGHDT and YYEEEE. CDR3 length: 14 amino acids. The V end lost 4 bases, the J end lost 4 bases, and 14 bases lay between the germline ends. The CDR3 coding sequence is TGTGCCAGCAGCGCCCGGACAGCTCTCTATGGCTACACCTTC. Amino acids: CASSARTALYGYTF. Supplemented by reference TRBV5-6 and TRBJ1-2, the full variable domain reads DAGVTQSPTHLIKTRGQQVTLRCSPKSGHDTVSWYQQALGQGPQFIFQYYEEEERQRGNFPDRFSGHQFPNYSSELNVNALLLGDSALYLCASSARTALYGYTFGSGTRLTVV.

This clone appeared a single time. The chain couples TRBV2 to TRBJ2-3, with D uncertain. Germline V gene lookup returns CDR1 SNHLY and CDR2 FYNNEI. The length of the CDR3 is 16 residues. V was trimmed by 3 bases and J by 7 bases, leaving 20 bases between them. For the CDR3, the DNA is TGTGCCAGCAGTGAGGAGCGTGTAGCTGTTGGCTATACGCAGTATTTT. Residues: CASSEERVAVGYTQYF. Combining the CDR3 with reference TRBV2 and TRBJ2-3 gives the whole variable domain EPEVTQTPSHQVTQMGQEVILRCVPISNHLYFYWYRQILGQKVEFLVSFYNNEISEKSEIFDDQFSVERPDGSNFTLKIRSTKLEDSAMYFCASSEERVAVGYTQYFGPGTRLTVL.

This chain connects TRBV10-2 to TRBJ2-2, with 8 bases aligning to TRBD2. There are 15 residues in the CDR3. J was trimmed by 7 bases and V by 5 bases; bases with no gene match: 9. Germline V gene sequence: CDR1 WSHSY, CDR2 SAAADI. The CDR3 is CASSYSTSAGGELFF. In DNA form, the CDR3 reads TGCGCCAGCAGTTATTCGACTAGCGCCGGCGGGGAGCTGTTTTTT.